The T cell receptor beta chain under discussion was sequenced for a study of CD8+ T cells in alopecia areata. Study-level results: Scalp clonality decreased significantly with tofacitinib, and so did expanded CD8+ clones among the top 100. Lesional scalp, especially alopecia totalis/universalis, showed higher clonality than normal scalp.

The V gene's germline CDR1 is LNHDA and CDR2 SQIVND (reference sequence). Germline trimming cut 0 bases from V and 0 bases from J; bases unmatched to any gene: 7. This CDR3 has 17 amino acids. A word on this clone: The antigen remains unidentified.

The treatment was: oral pan-JAK inhibitor, 5-10 mg twice daily. Following RNA extraction, reverse transcription yielded cDNA that acted as the sequencing template. The repertoire was sequenced with immunoSEQ multiplex PCR; TCRdb's copy has only in-frame clones and lacks some. This table has fewer than 150,000 clones, 82% appearing once. The chain carries TRBV19 and TRBJ1-1, with 7 bases that match TRBD1. This clonotype was obtained from a human donor with alopecia areata. The material sequenced was CD8+ T cells sorted from blood, taken at week 4, from a patient treated with tofacitinib. CDR3 region: CASSIDSGTAMNTEAFF. CDR3 DNA sequence: TGTGCCAGTAGTATAGACTCCGGGACAGCTATGAACACTGAAGCTTTCTTT. Looking up the rest from reference TRBV19 and TRBJ1-1 gives the full variable domain: DGGITQSPKYLFRKEGQNVTLSCEQNLNHDAMYWYRQDPGQGLRLIYYSQIVNDFQKGDIAEGYSVSREKKESFPLTVTSAQKNPTAFYLCASSIDSGTAMNTEAFFGQGTRLTVV.